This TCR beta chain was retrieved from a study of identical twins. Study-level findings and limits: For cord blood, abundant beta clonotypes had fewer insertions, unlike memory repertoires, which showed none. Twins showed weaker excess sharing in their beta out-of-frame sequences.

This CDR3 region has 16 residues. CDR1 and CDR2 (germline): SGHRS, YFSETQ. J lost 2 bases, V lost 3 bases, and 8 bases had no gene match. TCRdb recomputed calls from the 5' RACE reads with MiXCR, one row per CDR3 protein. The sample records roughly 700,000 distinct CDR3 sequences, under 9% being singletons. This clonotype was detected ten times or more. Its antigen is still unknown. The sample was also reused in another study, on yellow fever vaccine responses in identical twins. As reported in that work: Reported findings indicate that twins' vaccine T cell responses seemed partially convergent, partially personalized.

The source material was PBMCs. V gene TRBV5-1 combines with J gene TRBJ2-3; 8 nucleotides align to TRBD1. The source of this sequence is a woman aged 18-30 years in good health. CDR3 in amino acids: CASSSRQGTNTDTQYF. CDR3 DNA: TGCGCCAGCAGCTCAAGACAGGGGACAAACACAGATACGCAGTATTTT.